The 22 T cell receptor beta chains presented below share a single source sample, sequenced in a study of control samples from healthy donors and cancer patients. Clones were sequenced by immunoSEQ multiplex PCR, and TCRdb holds only the in-frame ones, with some missing. The sample carries roughly 80,000 clones, roughly 90% recorded once. Sequenced: blood. The receptors originated from a man between 45 and 60 years old in good health.

The chain couples TRBV13 to TRBJ2-5; 9 nucleotides align to TRBD2. The CDR3 is made up of 15 amino acids. CDR1 is PRHDT and CDR2 is FYEKMQ in the germline V gene (reference sequence). J lost 8 bases, V lost 1 base, and 8 bases had no gene match. The CDR3 is CASSLEAGGPPTQYF. CDR3 coding DNA: TGTGCCAGCAGCTTAGAAGCGGGGGGCCCCCCAACCCAGTACTTC.

The CDR3 region has the DNA TGTGCCAGCAGCTGCCCAGGGGCTTGGGGCACTGAAGCTTTCTTT. Its translation is CASSCPGAWGTEAFF. This sequence joins TRBV5-6 and TRBJ1-1; a weak D match, TRBD1 (6 bases). Germline-derived CDR1 and CDR2 are SGHDT and YYEEEE. V was shortened by 3 bases and J by 4 bases, with 16 bases between the two germline ends. CDR3 length: 15 residues. Full variable domain (missing parts from reference TRBV5-6 and TRBJ1-1): DAGVTQSPTHLIKTRGQQVTLRCSPKSGHDTVSWYQQALGQGPQFIFQYYEEEERQRGNFPDRFSGHQFPNYSSELNVNALLLGDSALYLCASSCPGAWGTEAFFGQGTRLTVV.

V usage is TRBV18 and J usage is TRBJ1-3, with no clear D. V lost 0 bases and J lost 4, with 13 bases in between. CDR1 KGHSH and CDR2 LQKENI come from the germline V gene. CDR3 length: 16 amino acids. As DNA, the CDR3 is TGTGCCAGCTCACCACCGGGCAGGACCCTCGGAAACACCATATATTTT. Amino acid sequence: CASSPPGRTLGNTIYF. Looking up the rest from reference TRBV18 and TRBJ1-3 gives the full variable domain: NAGVMQNPRHLVRRRGQEARLRCSPMKGHSHVYWYRQLPEEGLKFMVYLQKENIIDESGMPKERFSAEFPKEGPSILRIQQVVRGDSAAYFCASSPPGRTLGNTIYFGEGSWLTVV.

The V gene is TRBV2, the J gene TRBJ1-1; D is possibly TRBD1 (5 bases). CDR1 SNHLY and CDR2 FYNNEI come from the germline V gene. This CDR3 spans 13 amino acids. Trimming took off 4 bases at V and 5 bases at J, with 11 bases between the two ends. The CDR3, as DNA: TGTGCCAGCAGTGCCGGGGGAGGGACTGAAGCTTTCTTT. Translation: CASSAGGGTEAFF.

This clone came up a few times. This sequence joins TRBV6-5 and TRBJ2-7, with no clear D. The V end was cut by 7 bases, the J end by 7 bases, with 11 bases between. Per germline, CDR1 MNHEY and CDR2 SVGAGI. The length of the CDR3 is 11 residues. The CDR3 DNA is TGTGCCAGCACCAAAGGGCGGGAGCAGTACTTC. Protein product: CASTKGREQYF.

This chain connects TRBV6-4 to TRBJ1-5; possibly TRBD1 for D (6 bases). Germline V gene sequence: CDR1 MRHNA, CDR2 SNTAGT. V shed 3 bases and J shed 8 bases, with 11 bases lying between them. The CDR3 spans 13 residues. The CDR3 sequence is CASSEIQGEPQHF. The DNA for the CDR3 is TGTGCCAGCAGTGAGATACAGGGAGAGCCCCAGCATTTT.

The chain recombines TRBV19 with TRBJ2-3; 10 positions agree with TRBD2. The CDR3 spans 16 residues. The germline V gene has CDR1 LNHDA and CDR2 SQIVND (reference sequence). The trim removed 2 bases at V and 3 bases at J, leaving 5 bases unmatched. This CDR3 reads CASSIPSGGLTDTQYF. The CDR3 DNA sequence: TGTGCCAGTAGTATACCTAGCGGGGGATTAACAGATACGCAGTATTTT.

The chain is built from TRBV25-1 and TRBJ1-5; no clear D gene. The CDR3 sequence is 15 residues long. Germline V gene lookup returns CDR1 MGHDK and CDR2 SYGVNS. V gave up 4 bases and J gave up 4 bases, with 14 bases separating them. CDR3 coding DNA: TGTGCCAGCAGTGGAGGACCCTACGGGAATCAGCCCCAGCATTTT. Its translation is CASSGGPYGNQPQHF.

This chain joins TRBV3-1 (or the pseudogene TRBV3-2) and TRBJ2-3; TRBD1 is a possible D gene (5 bases). CDR3 length: 13 residues. Deletions cut 4 bases from V and 4 bases from J, with 9 bases between. Germline V gene lookup returns CDR1 LGHDT and CDR2 YNNKEL (reference sequence). The CDR3 DNA reads as TGTGCCAGCAGCCCAGGGAAGGCAGATACGCAGTATTTT. It translates to CASSPGKADTQYF.

V is TRBV28 and J is TRBJ1-6; D gene uncertain. The germline V and J ends were trimmed by 3 bases and 7 bases, with 10 bases remaining between them. The CDR3 is 14 amino acids. The germline CDR1 and CDR2 sequences are MDHEN and SYDVKM. The CDR3 loop is CASSLEQRNSPLHF. As DNA, the CDR3 is TGTGCCAGCAGTTTGGAACAGAGAAATTCACCCCTCCACTTT.

V is TRBV9 and J is TRBJ1-2; TRBD1 matches 7 bases. Germline V CDR1 and CDR2: SGDLS, YYNGEE. V lost 4 bases and J lost 3; bases outside the gene matches: 9. The CDR3 contains 15 residues. This CDR3 reads CASSPQGRGDYGYTF. The CDR3 nucleotides read TGTGCCAGCAGCCCACAGGGGCGGGGGGACTATGGCTACACCTTC.

The CDR3 protein is CATSDPGTSGGAGETQYF. The CDR3 DNA is TGTGCCACCAGTGATCCCGGGACTAGCGGGGGGGCCGGCGAGACCCAGTACTTC. This chain joins TRBV24-1 and TRBJ2-5; 16 nucleotides align to TRBD2. There are 18 residues in the CDR3. The V gene's germline CDR1 is KGHDR and CDR2 SFDVKD. The junction had 8 bases not matched to a gene; V was cut back by 3 bases and J by 5 bases.

The V and J genes are TRBV5-8 and TRBJ2-7, with D possibly called TRBD1 or TRBD2 (5 bases each). CDR3 size: 15 residues. Per germline, CDR1 SGHTS and CDR2 YDEGEE. V lost 2 bases and J 3 bases, leaving 15 bases between the germline ends. CDR3 in amino acids: CASSFPGPGGYEQYF. DNA of the CDR3: TGTGCCAGCAGCTTCCCGGGACCCGGAGGCTACGAGCAGTACTTC.

V usage is TRBV19 and J usage is TRBJ2-2, with 8 bases identical to TRBD1. The ends lost 11 bases at V and 7 bases at J; junction bases unmatched: 9. CDR1 and CDR2 (germline): LNHDA, SQIVND (reference sequence). The CDR3 extends over 13 amino acids. CDR3 sequence reads: CACRTGSIGELFF. The DNA of the CDR3 is TGTGCCTGTCGGACAGGGTCTATCGGGGAGCTGTTTTTT.

The rearrangement uses TRBV5-1 and TRBJ1-3, with D perhaps matching TRBD1 (5 bases). Germline loops: CDR1 SGHRS, CDR2 YFSETQ. Trimming took 4 bases from V and 3 from J, leaving 14 bases between them. The CDR3 extends over 15 amino acids. The CDR3 sequence is CASSQLGTDGNTIYF. The CDR3 DNA sequence: TGCGCCAGCAGCCAACTCGGGACGGATGGAAACACCATATATTTT. The full variable domain, rest sourced from reference TRBV5-1 and TRBJ1-3, is KAGVTQTPRYLIKTRGQQVTLSCSPISGHRSVSWYQQTPGQGLQFLFEYFSETQRNKGNFPGRFSGRQFSNSRSEMNVSTLELGDSALYLCASSQLGTDGNTIYFGEGSWLTVV.

This chain joins TRBV6-5 and TRBJ1-1, with no clear D. The germline V and J ends were trimmed by 8 bases and 1 base, with 11 bases remaining between them. CDR1 is MNHEY and CDR2 is SVGAGI in the germline V gene. The CDR3 loop spans 13 amino acids. DNA for the CDR3: TGTGCCAGCTTAGGGCAGGCGAACACTGAAGCTTTCTTT. This encodes CASLGQANTEAFF.

This sequence joins TRBV29-1 and TRBJ1-1, with 9 bases that match TRBD1. This CDR3 region has 12 residues. Germline values: CDR1 SQVTM, CDR2 ANQGSEA. After removal of 6 bases from V and 7 bases from J, the junction contained 6 bases not matched to a gene. The CDR3 nucleotides read TGCAGCGTCCAACGGACAGGGGATGAAGCTTTCTTT. Translation: CSVQRTGDEAFF.

The chain couples TRBV6-5 to TRBJ2-5; 9 bases are a match to TRBD2. The V segment lost 4 bases and the J segment 2 bases; nucleotides outside the gene matches: 2. Germline CDR1 MNHEY, CDR2 SVGAGI. The CDR3 has 14 residues. CDR3 sequence reads: CASSWTSEQETQYF. The CDR3 DNA is TGTGCCAGCAGTTGGACTAGCGAACAAGAGACCCAGTACTTC.

The V gene is TRBV11-2, the J gene TRBJ1-1; D gene ambiguous. Germline CDR1 SGHAT, CDR2 FQNNGV. The length of the CDR3 is 15 residues. The V gene lost 1 base and the J gene lost 3 bases, with 12 bases spanning the gap. For the CDR3, the DNA is TGTGCCAGCAGCTTAGCCAGCGGTATCCACACTGAAGCTTTCTTT. This encodes CASSLASGIHTEAFF.

V gene TRBV6-5 combines with J gene TRBJ1-2, with TRBD1 as a possible D gene (5 bases). CDR3 size: 14 residues. Between the trimmed V and J ends, which lost 8 bases and 2 bases, there was a span of 15 bases. Per the germline V gene, CDR1 is MNHEY and CDR2 is SVGAGI. The CDR3 here is CASVNMGQNYGYTF. The CDR3 DNA reads TGTGCCAGCGTAAATATGGGGCAGAACTATGGCTACACCTTC.

The chain recombines TRBV1 with TRBJ1-1; the table's D call TRBD1 went unverified against the DNA. TRBV1 is described as a pseudogene. This CDR3 is built from 17 residues. CDR3 bases: TGCACCAGCAGCCAAGAGCAGGGATGTCAGGGGGTCACTGAAGCTTTCTTT. It encodes CTSSQEQGCQGVTEAFF.

The chain employs TRBV14 and TRBJ2-7; D gene unclear. The CDR3 sequence is 12 residues long. The V end was cut by 8 bases, the J end by 3 bases, with 11 bases between. From germline, CDR1 is SGHDN and CDR2 FVKESK. The CDR3 spells CASGDQYYEQYF. The CDR3 DNA is TGTGCCAGCGGCGACCAATACTACGAGCAGTACTTC. The full variable domain, its missing parts supplied by reference TRBV14 and TRBJ2-7, is EAGVTQFPSHSVIEKGQTVTLRCDPISGHDNLYWYRRVMGKEIKFLLHFVKESKQDESGMPNNRFLAERTGGTYSTLKVQPAELEDSGVYFCASGDQYYEQYFGPGTRLTVT.